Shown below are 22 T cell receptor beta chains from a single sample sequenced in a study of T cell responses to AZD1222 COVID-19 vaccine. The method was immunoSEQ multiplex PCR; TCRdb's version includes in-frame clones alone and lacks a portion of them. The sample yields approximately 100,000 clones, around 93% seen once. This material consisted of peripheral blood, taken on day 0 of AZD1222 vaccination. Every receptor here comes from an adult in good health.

CDR3 residues: CASSLTGTGEIYGYTF. In nucleotides, the CDR3 is TGTGCCAGCTCACTAACGGGGACAGGGGAGATCTATGGCTACACCTTC. The chain recombines TRBV18 with TRBJ1-2; TRBD1 matches 10 bases. V lost 4 bases and J lost 4; bases outside the gene matches: 9. The length of the CDR3 is 16 residues. CDR1 and CDR2 from the germline V gene are KGHSH and LQKENI.

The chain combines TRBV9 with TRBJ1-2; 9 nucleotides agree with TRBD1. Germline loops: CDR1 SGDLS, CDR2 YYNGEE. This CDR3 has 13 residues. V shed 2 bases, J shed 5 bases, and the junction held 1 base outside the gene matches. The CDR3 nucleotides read TGTGCCAGCAGCGTCGACAGGGGGTATGGCTACACCTTC. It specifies CASSVDRGYGYTF.

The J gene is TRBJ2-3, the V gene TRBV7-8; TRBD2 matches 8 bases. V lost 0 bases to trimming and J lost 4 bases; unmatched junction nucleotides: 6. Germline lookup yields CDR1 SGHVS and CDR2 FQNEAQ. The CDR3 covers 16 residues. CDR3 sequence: CASSLALAGGSDTQYF. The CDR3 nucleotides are TGTGCCAGCAGCTTAGCATTGGCGGGGGGCTCAGATACGCAGTATTTT.

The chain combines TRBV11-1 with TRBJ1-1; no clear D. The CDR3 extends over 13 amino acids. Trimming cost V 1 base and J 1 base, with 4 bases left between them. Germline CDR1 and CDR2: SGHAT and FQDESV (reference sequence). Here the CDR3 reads CASSLDRNTEAFF. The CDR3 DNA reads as TGTGCCAGCAGCTTAGACAGGAACACTGAAGCTTTCTTT.

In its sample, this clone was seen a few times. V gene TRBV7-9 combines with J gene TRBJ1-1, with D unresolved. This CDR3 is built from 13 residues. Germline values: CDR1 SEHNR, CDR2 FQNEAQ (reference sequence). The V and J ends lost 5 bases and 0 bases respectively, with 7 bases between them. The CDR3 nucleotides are TGTGCCAGCAGCCCCGCGGTGAACACTGAAGCTTTCTTT. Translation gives CASSPAVNTEAFF.

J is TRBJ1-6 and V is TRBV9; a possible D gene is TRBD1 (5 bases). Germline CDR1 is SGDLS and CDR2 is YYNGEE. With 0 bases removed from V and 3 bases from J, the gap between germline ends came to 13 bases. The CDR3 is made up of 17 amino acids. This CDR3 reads CASSVESGWGYNSPLHF. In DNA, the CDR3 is TGTGCCAGCAGCGTAGAGTCAGGGTGGGGCTATAATTCACCCCTCCACTTT.

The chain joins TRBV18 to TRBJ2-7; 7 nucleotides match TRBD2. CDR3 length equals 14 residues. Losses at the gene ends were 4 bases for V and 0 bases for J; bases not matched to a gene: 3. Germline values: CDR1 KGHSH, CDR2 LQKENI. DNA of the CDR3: TGTGCCAGCTCACTCCCTAGCGGCTCCTACGAGCAGTACTTC. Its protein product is CASSLPSGSYEQYF.

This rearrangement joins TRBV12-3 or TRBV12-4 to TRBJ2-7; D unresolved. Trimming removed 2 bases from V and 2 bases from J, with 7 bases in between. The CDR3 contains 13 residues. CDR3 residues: CASSLLAAYEQYF. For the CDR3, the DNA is TGTGCCAGCAGTTTACTGGCGGCCTACGAGCAGTACTTC.

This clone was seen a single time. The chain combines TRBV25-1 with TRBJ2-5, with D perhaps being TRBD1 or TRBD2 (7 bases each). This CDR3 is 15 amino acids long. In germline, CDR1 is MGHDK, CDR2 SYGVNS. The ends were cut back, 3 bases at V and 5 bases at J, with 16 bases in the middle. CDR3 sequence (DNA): TGTGCCAGCAGTGACAATCGACAGGGAGGGGAGACCCAGTACTTC. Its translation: CASSDNRQGGETQYF. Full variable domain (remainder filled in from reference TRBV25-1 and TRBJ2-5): EADIYQTPRYLVIGTGKKITLECSQTMGHDKMYWYQQDPGMELHLIHYSYGVNSTEKGDLSSESTVSRIRTEHFPLTLESARPSHTSQYLCASSDNRQGGETQYFGPGTRLLVL.

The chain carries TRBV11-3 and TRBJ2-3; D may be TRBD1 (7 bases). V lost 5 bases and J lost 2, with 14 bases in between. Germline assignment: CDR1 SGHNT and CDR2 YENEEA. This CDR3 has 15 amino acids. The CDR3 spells CASSDRVAATDTQYF. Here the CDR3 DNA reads TGTGCCAGCAGCGACAGGGTAGCGGCCACAGATACGCAGTATTTT.

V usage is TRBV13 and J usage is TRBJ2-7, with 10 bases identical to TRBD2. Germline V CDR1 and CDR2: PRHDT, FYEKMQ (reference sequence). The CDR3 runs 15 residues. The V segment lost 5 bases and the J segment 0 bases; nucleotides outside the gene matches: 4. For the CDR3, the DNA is TGTGCCAGCAGCCCCGGGACTAGCGCCTCCTACGAGCAGTACTTC. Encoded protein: CASSPGTSASYEQYF.

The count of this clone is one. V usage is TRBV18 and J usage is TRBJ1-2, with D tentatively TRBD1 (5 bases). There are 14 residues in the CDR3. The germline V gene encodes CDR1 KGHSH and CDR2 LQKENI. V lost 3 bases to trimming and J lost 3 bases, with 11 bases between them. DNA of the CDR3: TGTGCCAGCTCACCCCAAGACAGTGACTATGGCTACACCTTC. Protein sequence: CASSPQDSDYGYTF.

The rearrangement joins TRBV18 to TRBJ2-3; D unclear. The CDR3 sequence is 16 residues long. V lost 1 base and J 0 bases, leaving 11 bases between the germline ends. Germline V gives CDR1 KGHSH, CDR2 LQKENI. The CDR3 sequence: CASSPQNPTSTDTQYF. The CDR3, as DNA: TGTGCCAGCTCACCACAAAACCCAACTAGCACAGATACGCAGTATTTT.

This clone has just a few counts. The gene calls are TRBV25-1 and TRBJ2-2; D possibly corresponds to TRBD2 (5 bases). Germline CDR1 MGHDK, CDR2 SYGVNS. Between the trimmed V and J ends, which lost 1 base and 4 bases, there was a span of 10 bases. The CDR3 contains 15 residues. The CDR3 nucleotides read TGTGCCAGCAGTGAATTTCAGCGGAGCACCGGGGAGCTGTTTTTT. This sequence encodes CASSEFQRSTGELFF.

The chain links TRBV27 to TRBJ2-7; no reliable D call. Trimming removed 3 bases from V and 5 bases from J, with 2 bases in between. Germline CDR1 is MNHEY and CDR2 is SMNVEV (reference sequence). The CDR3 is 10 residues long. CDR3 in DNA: TGTGCCAGCAGTTTTGACGAGCAGTACTTC. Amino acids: CASSFDEQYF.

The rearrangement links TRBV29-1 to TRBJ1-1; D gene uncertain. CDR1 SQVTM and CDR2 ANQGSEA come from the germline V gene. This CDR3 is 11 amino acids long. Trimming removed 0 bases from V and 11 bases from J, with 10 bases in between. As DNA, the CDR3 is TGCAGCGTTGAAGATGCCATCCGGGCTTTCTTT. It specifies CSVEDAIRAFF.

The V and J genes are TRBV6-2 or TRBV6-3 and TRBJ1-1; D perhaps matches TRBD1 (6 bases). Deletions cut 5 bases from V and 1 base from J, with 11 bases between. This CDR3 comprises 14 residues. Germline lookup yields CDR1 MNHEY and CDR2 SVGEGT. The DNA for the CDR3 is TGTGCCAGCAGTGCAGGGGCCGAGAACACTGAAGCTTTCTTT. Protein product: CASSAGAENTEAFF.

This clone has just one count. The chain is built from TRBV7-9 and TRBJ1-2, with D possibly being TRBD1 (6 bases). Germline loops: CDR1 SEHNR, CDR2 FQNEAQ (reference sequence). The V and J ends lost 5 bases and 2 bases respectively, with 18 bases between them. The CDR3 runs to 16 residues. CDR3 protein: CASSPQSGTPNYGYTF. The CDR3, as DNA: TGTGCCAGCAGCCCGCAGTCCGGGACACCCAACTATGGCTACACCTTC.

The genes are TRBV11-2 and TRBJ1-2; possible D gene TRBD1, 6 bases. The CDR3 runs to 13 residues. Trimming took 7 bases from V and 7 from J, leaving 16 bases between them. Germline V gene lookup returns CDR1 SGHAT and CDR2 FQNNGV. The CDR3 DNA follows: TGTGCCAGCACCCTGAGGGGGGCCGGTGGCTACACCTTC. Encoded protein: CASTLRGAGGYTF.

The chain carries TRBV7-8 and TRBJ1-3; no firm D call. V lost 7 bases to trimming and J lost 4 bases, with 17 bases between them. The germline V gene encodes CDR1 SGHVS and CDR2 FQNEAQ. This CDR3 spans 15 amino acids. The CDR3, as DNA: TGTGCCAGCACCCCCAGCTTTGGGTTAGGAAACACCATATATTTT. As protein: CASTPSFGLGNTIYF. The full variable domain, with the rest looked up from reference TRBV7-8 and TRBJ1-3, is GAGVSQSPRYKVAKRGQDVALRCDPISGHVSLFWYQQALGQGPEFLTYFQNEAQLDKSGLPSDRFFAERPEGSVSTLKIQRTQQEDSAVYLCASTPSFGLGNTIYFGEGSWLTVV.

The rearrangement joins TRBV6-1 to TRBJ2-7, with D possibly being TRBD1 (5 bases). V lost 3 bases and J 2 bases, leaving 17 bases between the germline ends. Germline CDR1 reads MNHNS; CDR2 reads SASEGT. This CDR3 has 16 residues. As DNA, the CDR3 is TGTGCCAGCAGTGAGATCCTGGGTGTAGGGGCCTACGAGCAGTACTTC. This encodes CASSEILGVGAYEQYF.

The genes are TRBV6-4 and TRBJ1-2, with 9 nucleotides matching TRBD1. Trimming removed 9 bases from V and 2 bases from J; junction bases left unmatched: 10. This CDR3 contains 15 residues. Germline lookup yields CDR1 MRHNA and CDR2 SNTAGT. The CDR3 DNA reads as TGTGCCAGTGCCCCCCGGACAGGGGACAACTATGGCTACACCTTC. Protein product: CASAPRTGDNYGYTF.